This entry concerns a single T cell receptor (beta chain). Its antigen is not identified. This record belongs to a study of blood T cells in healthy people across ages. A second PCR, run for roughly 7 to 11 cycles, used a sample-barcoded 5' primer plus a J-beta primer mix. TCRdb fed the 5' RACE reads into MiXCR, producing one record per CDR3 protein. This table holds 750,000 to 850,000 distinct CDR3 sequences, roughly 25% found once. The germline V gene has CDR1 DFQATT and CDR2 SNEGSKA (reference sequence). CDR3 size: 15 residues. V was trimmed by 6 bases and J by 0 bases, leaving 15 bases between them. Whole-study findings and limits: Getting older went along with TCR beta diversity per million T cells dropping roughly linearly.

These data also featured in a second study, about T cells of mothers and their children. Per that paper: cDNA was synthesized from all extracted RNA at about 1.5 ug per reaction.

This chain joins TRBV20-1 and TRBJ1-3; TRBD1 is a possible D gene (6 bases). The source of this sequence is a boy aged 5-17 years in good health. The sample comprised blood. In DNA, the CDR3 is TGCAGTGCGGACAGACAGGTGAACTCTGGAAACACCATATATTTT. Translated, it gives CSADRQVNSGNTIYF.